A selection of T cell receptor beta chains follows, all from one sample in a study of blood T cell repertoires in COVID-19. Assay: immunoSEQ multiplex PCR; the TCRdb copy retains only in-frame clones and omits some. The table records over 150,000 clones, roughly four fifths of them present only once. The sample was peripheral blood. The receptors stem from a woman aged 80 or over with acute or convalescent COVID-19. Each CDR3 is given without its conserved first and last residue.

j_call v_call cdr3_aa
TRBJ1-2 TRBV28 ASRTTGEYGYT
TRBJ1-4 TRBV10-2 ASSAQGARELF
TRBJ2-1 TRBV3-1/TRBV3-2 ASSQAGAGGNEQF
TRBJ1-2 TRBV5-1 ASSYNPSGEAGYT
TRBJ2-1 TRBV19 ASRGLAGGGYNEQF
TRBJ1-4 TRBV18 ASSPEVDQNREKLF
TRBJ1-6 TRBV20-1 SASTGAYNSPLH
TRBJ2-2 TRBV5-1 ASSGSGGTTGELF
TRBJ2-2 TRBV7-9 ASSRGTGTPGELF
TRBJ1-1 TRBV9 ASSVEFSSGTEAF
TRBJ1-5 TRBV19 ASSPSGGVRHQPQH
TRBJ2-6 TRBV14 ASSQDRGKALSGANVLT
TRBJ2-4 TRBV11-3 ASSPGGGAPNIQY
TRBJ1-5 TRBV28 ASSFHGGFGQPQH
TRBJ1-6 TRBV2 ASSEGTGGSPLH
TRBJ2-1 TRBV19 ASSILPGQSYNEQF
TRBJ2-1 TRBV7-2 ASSPSHRTHNEQF
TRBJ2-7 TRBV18 ASSPGAQTYEQY
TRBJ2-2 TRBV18 ASSPRALEGTGELF
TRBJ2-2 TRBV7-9 ASAIRSTGELF
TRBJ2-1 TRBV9 ASSVAPSGGAESNEQF
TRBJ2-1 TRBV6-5 ASSLGGPDEQF
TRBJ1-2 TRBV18 ASSPLDRGGYGYT
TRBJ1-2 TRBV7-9 ASSQQGMRGYT
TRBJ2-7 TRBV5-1 ASSAGQGSEQY